These 6 T cell receptor beta chains share one sample of origin, sequenced in a study of blood T cell repertoires in COVID-19. Using immunoSEQ multiplex PCR, the repertoire was profiled, and TCRdb retains in-frame clones only, with some absent. The sample consists of tens of thousands of clones, 86% of them appearing once. Sequencing was done on a sample of peripheral blood. These receptor sequences come from a man aged 60-69 years with acute or convalescent COVID-19.

The chain uses TRBV13 and TRBJ2-2; 8 nucleotides match TRBD2. CDR1 is PRHDT and CDR2 is FYEKMQ in the germline V gene (reference sequence). Germline trimming cut 7 bases from V and 3 bases from J; bases unmatched to any gene: 10. The CDR3 sequence is 16 residues long. In DNA form, the CDR3 reads TGTGCCAGCAACTCGCTCGGGCGGGGGGACACCGGGGAGCTGTTTTTT. This translates into CASNSLGRGDTGELFF.

The chain combines TRBV6-5 with TRBJ1-1; D call uncertain. The CDR3 has 13 amino acids. Germline values: CDR1 MNHEY, CDR2 SVGAGI. The V end was cut by 6 bases, the J end by 5 bases, with 13 bases between. CDR3 coding DNA: TGTGCCAGCAGCAGCGCAGGAGGAACTGAAGCTTTCTTT. This encodes CASSSAGGTEAFF.

This chain joins TRBV27 and TRBJ1-4; TRBD1 might be the D (5 bases). CDR1 and CDR2 (germline): MNHEY, SMNVEV (reference sequence). The CDR3 covers 18 residues. The V and J ends lost 0 bases and 7 bases respectively, with 21 bases between them. CDR3 sequence reads: CASSLSWWGVGYGEKLFF. The CDR3 coding sequence is TGTGCCAGCAGTTTATCGTGGTGGGGGGTGGGCTATGGTGAAAAACTGTTTTTT. Full variable domain (missing parts from reference TRBV27 and TRBJ1-4): EAQVTQNPRYLITVTGKKLTVTCSQNMNHEYMSWYRQDPGLGLRQIYYSMNVEVTDKGDVPEGYKVSRKEKRNFPLILESPSPNQTSLYFCASSLSWWGVGYGEKLFFGSGTQLSVL.

This clone showed up just once. The V call is TRBV7-2, the J call TRBJ1-5, with D possibly TRBD1 on 6 matching bases. The germline V gene encodes CDR1 SGHTA and CDR2 FQGNSA. V dropped 1 base and J dropped 3 bases, with 10 bases sitting between them. The CDR3 length is 15 residues. The CDR3 spells CASSLGAGDNQPQHF. The CDR3 region has the DNA TGTGCCAGCAGCTTAGGGGCAGGGGACAATCAGCCCCAGCATTTT. Drawing the rest from reference TRBV7-2 and TRBJ1-5, the complete variable domain is GAGVSQSPSNKVTEKGKDVELRCDPISGHTALYWYRQSLGQGLEFLIYFQGNSAPDKSGLPSDRFSAERTGGSVSTLTIQRTQQEDSAVYLCASSLGAGDNQPQHFGDGTRLSIL.

V and J are TRBV6-2 or TRBV6-3 and TRBJ2-7; D is possibly TRBD2 (6 bases). Trimming pared 6 bases from V and 1 base from J, leaving 16 bases between. Germline CDR1 reads MNHEY; CDR2 reads SVGEGT. This CDR3 region has 15 residues. The chain's CDR3 is CASSPNGRGSYEQYF. Here the CDR3 DNA reads TGTGCCAGCAGCCCCAACGGGCGGGGATCCTACGAGCAGTACTTC.

This clone has just a few counts. The genes are TRBV12-3 or TRBV12-4 and TRBJ1-5; no clear D gene. V was trimmed by 4 bases and J by 11 bases, leaving 9 bases between them. The CDR3 runs to 11 residues. CDR3 protein: CASSSTRAQHF. DNA of the CDR3: TGTGCCAGCAGTTCTACGCGGGCCCAGCATTTT.